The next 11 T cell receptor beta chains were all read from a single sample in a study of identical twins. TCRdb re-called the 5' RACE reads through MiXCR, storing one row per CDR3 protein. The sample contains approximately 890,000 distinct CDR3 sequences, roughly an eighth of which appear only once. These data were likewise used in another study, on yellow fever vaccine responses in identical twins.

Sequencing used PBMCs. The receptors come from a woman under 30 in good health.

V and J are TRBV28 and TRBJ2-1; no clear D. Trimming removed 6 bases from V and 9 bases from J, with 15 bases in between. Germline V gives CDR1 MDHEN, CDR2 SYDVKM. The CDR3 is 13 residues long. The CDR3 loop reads CASRVGEVSEQFF. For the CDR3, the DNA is TGTGCCAGCAGAGTCGGAGAAGTTTCTGAGCAGTTCTTC.

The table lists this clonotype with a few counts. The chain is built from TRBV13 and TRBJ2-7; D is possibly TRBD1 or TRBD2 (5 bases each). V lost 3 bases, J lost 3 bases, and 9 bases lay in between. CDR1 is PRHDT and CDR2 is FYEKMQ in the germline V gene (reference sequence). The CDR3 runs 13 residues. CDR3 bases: TGTGCCAGCAGCTTGGGACCAGGCTACGAGCAGTACTTC. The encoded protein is CASSLGPGYEQYF.

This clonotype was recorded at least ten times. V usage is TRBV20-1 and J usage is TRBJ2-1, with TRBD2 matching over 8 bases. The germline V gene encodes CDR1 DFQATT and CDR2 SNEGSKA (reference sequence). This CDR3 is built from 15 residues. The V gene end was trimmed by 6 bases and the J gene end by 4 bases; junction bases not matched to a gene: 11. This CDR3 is CSAPNLAGDYNEQFF. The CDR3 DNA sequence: TGCAGTGCCCCCAACCTAGCGGGCGATTACAATGAGCAGTTCTTC.

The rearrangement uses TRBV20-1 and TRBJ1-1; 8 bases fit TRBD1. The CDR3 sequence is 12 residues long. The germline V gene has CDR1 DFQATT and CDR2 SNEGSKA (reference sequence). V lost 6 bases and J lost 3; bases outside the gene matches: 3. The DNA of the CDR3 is TGCAGTGCCGGACAGGGAGACACTGAAGCTTTCTTT. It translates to CSAGQGDTEAFF.

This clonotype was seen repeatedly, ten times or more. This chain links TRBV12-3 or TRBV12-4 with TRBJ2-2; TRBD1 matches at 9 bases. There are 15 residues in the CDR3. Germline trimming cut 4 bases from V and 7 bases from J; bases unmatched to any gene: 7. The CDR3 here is CASSSGTGLVGELFF. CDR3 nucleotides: TGTGCCAGCAGTTCCGGGACAGGGTTGGTCGGGGAGCTGTTTTTT.

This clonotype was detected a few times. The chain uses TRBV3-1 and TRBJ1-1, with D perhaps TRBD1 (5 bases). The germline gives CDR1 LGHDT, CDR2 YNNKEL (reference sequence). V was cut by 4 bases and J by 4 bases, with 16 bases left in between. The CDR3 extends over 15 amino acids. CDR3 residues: CASSPDWGVGTEAFF. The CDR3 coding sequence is TGTGCCAGCAGCCCCGACTGGGGGGTGGGCACTGAAGCTTTCTTT.

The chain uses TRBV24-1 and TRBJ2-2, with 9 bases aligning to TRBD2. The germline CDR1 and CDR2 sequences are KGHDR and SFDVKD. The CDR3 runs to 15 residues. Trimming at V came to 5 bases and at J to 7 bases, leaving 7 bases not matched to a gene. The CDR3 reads CATSAPGLANGELFF. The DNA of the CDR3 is TGTGCCACCAGTGCCCCGGGACTAGCTAACGGGGAGCTGTTTTTT.

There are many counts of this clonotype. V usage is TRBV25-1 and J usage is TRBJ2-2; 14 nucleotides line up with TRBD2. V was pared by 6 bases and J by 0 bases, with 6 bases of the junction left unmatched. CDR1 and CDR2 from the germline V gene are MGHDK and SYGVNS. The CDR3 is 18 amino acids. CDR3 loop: CASRQTSGGASNTGELFF. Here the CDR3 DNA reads TGTGCCAGCAGACAGACTAGCGGGGGGGCCTCGAACACCGGGGAGCTGTTTTTT.

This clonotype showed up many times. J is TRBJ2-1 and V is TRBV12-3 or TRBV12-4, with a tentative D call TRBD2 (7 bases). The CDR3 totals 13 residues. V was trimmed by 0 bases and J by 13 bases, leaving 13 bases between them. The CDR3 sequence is CASSLAGGPLQFF. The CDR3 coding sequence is TGTGCCAGCAGTTTAGCGGGGGGGCCCTTACAGTTCTTC.

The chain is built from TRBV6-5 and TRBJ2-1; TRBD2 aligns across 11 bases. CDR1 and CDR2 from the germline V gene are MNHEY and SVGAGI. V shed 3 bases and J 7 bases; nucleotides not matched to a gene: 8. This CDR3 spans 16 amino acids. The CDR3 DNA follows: TGTGCCAGCAGTTATGAACTAGCGGGAGTTTCAAATGAGCAGTTCTTC. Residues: CASSYELAGVSNEQFF.

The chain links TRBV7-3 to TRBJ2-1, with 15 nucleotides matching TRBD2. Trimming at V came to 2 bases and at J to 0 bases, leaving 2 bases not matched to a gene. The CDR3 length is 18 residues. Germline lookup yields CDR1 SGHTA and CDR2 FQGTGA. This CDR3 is CASSLGLAGGPSYNEQFF. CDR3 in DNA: TGTGCCAGCAGCTTAGGACTAGCGGGAGGGCCCTCCTACAATGAGCAGTTCTTC.